Shown below are 13 T cell receptor beta chains from a single sample sequenced in a study of T cell changes during pregnancy in multiple sclerosis. TCRdb keeps only in-frame clones here, not all; method: immunoSEQ multiplex PCR. This table has some 27,000 clones, about 92% appearing once. This specimen was CD4+ T cells from peripheral blood mononuclear cells, taken after pregnancy. The receptors were sampled from a female donor with multiple sclerosis, enrolled in a pregnancy study.

The rearrangement uses TRBV19 and TRBJ2-2, with 7 bases identical to TRBD1. Germline CDR1 reads LNHDA; CDR2 reads SQIVND (reference sequence). The CDR3 is 15 amino acids. The V and J ends lost 10 bases and 7 bases, in that order; junction bases with no gene match: 15. CDR3 region: CATRRTTGFIGELFF. The CDR3 region has the DNA TGTGCCACCCGGAGAACGACAGGGTTTATCGGGGAGCTGTTTTTT.

The chain is built from TRBV30 and TRBJ2-3; a weak D match, TRBD2 (6 bases). The CDR3 sequence is 13 residues long. V was shortened by 2 bases and J by 3 bases, with 9 bases between the two germline ends. Germline V gene data show CDR1 as GTSNPN and CDR2 as SVGIG (reference sequence). DNA of the CDR3: TGTGCCTGGAGTCCGGGGGTGACAGATACGCAGTATTTT. Translation gives CAWSPGVTDTQYF.

On this clone itself: The germline gene is not matched at one end of the junction; a read error may be the cause. The chain links TRBV11-2 to TRBJ1-3; no firm D call. CDR1 and CDR2 from the germline V gene are SGHAT and FQNNGV. The CDR3 covers 14 residues. For the CDR3, the DNA is TGTGCCAGCAACAGTCTCGCGGGCTCCCCGGGCCATCATTTT. Protein sequence: CASNSLAGSPGHHF.

V and J are TRBV12-5 and TRBJ2-2; no clear D. V shed 3 bases and J shed 5 bases, with 4 bases lying between them. From germline, CDR1 is LGHNT and CDR2 FRNRAP. The CDR3 has 12 amino acids. The CDR3 spells CASGFETGELFF. The CDR3 coding sequence is TGTGCTAGTGGTTTCGAGACCGGGGAGCTGTTTTTT.

The chain recombines TRBV7-9 with TRBJ1-3; D possibly corresponds to TRBD1 (5 bases). Germline V lookup: CDR1 SEHNR, CDR2 FQNEAQ (reference sequence). The CDR3 spans 12 residues. V was shortened by 10 bases and J by 2 bases, with 9 bases between the two germline ends. DNA for the CDR3: TGTGCCACGGGGGGGACTGGAAACACCATATATTTT. Translating gives CATGGTGNTIYF.

The V gene is TRBV4-2, the J gene TRBJ2-1; 14 bases align to TRBD2. Germline V gene data show CDR1 as LGHNA and CDR2 as YNFKEQ. The length of the CDR3 is 16 residues. V shed 6 bases and J 8 bases; nucleotides not matched to a gene: 9. CDR3 region: CASSRRGLAGDYEQFF. CDR3 nucleotide sequence: TGTGCCAGCAGTCGGCGGGGACTAGCGGGAGATTATGAGCAGTTCTTC.

The chain employs TRBV18 and TRBJ2-3; weak D call: TRBD2 (5 bases). Germline CDR1 and CDR2: KGHSH and LQKENI. CDR3 size: 16 residues. V was cut by 0 bases and J by 0 bases, with 10 bases left in between. The CDR3 region is CASSPPAGTSTDTQYF. The CDR3 coding sequence is TGTGCCAGCTCACCACCGGCGGGTACTAGCACAGATACGCAGTATTTT.

The V call is TRBV19, the J call TRBJ1-2; possible D gene TRBD1, 5 bases. The CDR3 totals 16 residues. The V gene's germline CDR1 is LNHDA and CDR2 SQIVND (reference sequence). Trimming cost V 3 bases and J 7 bases, with 21 bases left between them. CDR3 in amino acids: CASSMDETGGWRGYTF. The CDR3 DNA follows: TGTGCCAGTAGTATGGATGAAACCGGGGGATGGCGTGGCTACACCTTC.

This clone occurred once. The chain combines TRBV19 with TRBJ1-5; the D gene is possibly TRBD1 (6 bases). Germline CDR1 LNHDA, CDR2 SQIVND (reference sequence). The CDR3 contains 13 residues. The V end was cut by 7 bases, the J end by 5 bases, with 12 bases between. The CDR3 spells CASNYREHQPQHF. CDR3 sequence (DNA): TGTGCCAGTAACTACAGGGAACATCAGCCCCAGCATTTT.

The chain joins TRBV9 to TRBJ2-2; 14 bases line up with TRBD2. Germline trimming cut 4 bases from V and 4 bases from J; bases unmatched to any gene: 9. The length of the CDR3 is 18 residues. Germline CDR1 reads SGDLS; CDR2 reads YYNGEE. The DNA for the CDR3 is TGTGCCAGCAGCATGGGGACTAGCGGGAGACGGGTCACCGGGGAGCTGTTTTTT. Translating gives CASSMGTSGRRVTGELFF.

The CDR3 spells CAISAGTGGYEQYF. The DNA of the CDR3 is TGTGCCATCAGTGCAGGGACAGGGGGCTACGAGCAGTACTTC. This chain links TRBV10-3 with TRBJ2-7, with TRBD1 identical over 11 bases. The germline CDR1 and CDR2 sequences are ENHRY and SYGVKD. This CDR3 has 14 residues. V dropped 4 bases and J dropped 3; count of bases not matched to a gene: 2.

The genes are TRBV5-1 and TRBJ1-2; 10 bases match TRBD1. CDR3 size: 16 residues. Looked up from germline, CDR1 is SGHRS and CDR2 is YFSETQ. V dropped 4 bases and J dropped 5; count of bases not matched to a gene: 11. In DNA form, the CDR3 reads TGCGCCAGCAGCGGGCCCGGGACAGGGGAATGGTATGGCTACACCTTC. This translates into CASSGPGTGEWYGYTF.

The V gene is TRBV7-9, the J gene TRBJ1-2, with a tentative D call TRBD1 (6 bases). Looked up from germline, CDR1 is SEHNR and CDR2 is FQNEAQ (reference sequence). Between the trimmed V and J ends, which lost 2 bases and 3 bases, there was a span of 19 bases. The CDR3 totals 17 residues. CDR3 sequence: CASSLLWGGAKDYGYTF. The CDR3 DNA reads TGTGCCAGCAGCTTATTATGGGGGGGCGCGAAGGACTATGGCTACACCTTC.